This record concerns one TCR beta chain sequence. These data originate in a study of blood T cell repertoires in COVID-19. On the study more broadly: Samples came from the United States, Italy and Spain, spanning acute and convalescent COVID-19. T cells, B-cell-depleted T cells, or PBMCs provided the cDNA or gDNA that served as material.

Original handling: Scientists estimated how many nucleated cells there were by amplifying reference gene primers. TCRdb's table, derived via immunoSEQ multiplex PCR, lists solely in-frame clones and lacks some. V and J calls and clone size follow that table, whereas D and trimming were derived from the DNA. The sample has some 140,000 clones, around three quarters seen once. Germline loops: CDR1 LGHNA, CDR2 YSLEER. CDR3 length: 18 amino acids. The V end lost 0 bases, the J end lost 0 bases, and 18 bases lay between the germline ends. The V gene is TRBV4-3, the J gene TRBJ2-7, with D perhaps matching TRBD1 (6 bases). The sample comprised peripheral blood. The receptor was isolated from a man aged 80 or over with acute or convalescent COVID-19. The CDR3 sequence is CASSQEPSIQGYSYEQYF. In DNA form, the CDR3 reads TGCGCCAGCAGCCAAGAACCGTCCATACAGGGATACTCCTACGAGCAGTACTTC.